The rows below give T cell receptor beta chains drawn from one sample of a study of shared clonotypes between healthy human individuals. The method was immunoSEQ multiplex PCR; TCRdb's version includes in-frame clones alone and lacks a portion of them. The repertoire holds about 2 million clones, with roughly 94% as singletons. Sequencing was carried out using naive CD8+ T cells sorted from blood. The receptor set was obtained from a man aged 18 to 30 in good health. Each CDR3 is given with its conserved first and last residue. D genes are given only for firm matches. Size values are once, few and many counts, or a class for expanded clones, and some rows have none.

d_call: NA
clone_size: NA
v_call: TRBV12-5
j_call: TRBJ2-7
cdr3_aa: CASGLDPPREQYF
cdr3_nt: TGTGCTAGTGGTTTGGACCCTCCGAGGGAGCAGTACTTC

d_call: NA
clone_size: NA
v_call: TRBV27
j_call: TRBJ2-7
cdr3_aa: CATSHQGSSYEQYF
cdr3_nt: TGTGCCACCTCCCACCAGGGGAGCTCCTACGAGCAGTACTTC

d_call: NA
clone_size: NA
v_call: TRBV7-9
j_call: TRBJ2-7
cdr3_aa: CASSLDAGAQEEQYF
cdr3_nt: TGTGCCAGCAGCTTAGATGCAGGGGCTCAAGAGGAGCAGTACTTC

d_call: TRBD2
clone_size: NA
v_call: TRBV4-1
j_call: TRBJ2-2
cdr3_aa: CASSQVGEGTGELFF
cdr3_nt: TGCGCCAGCAGCCAAGTGGGGGAGGGCACCGGGGAGCTGTTTTTT

d_call: NA
clone_size: NA
v_call: TRBV7-8
j_call: TRBJ2-7
cdr3_aa: CASSPRTIVYEQYF
cdr3_nt: TGTGCCAGCAGCCCCCGGACTATCGTCTACGAGCAGTACTTC

d_call: TRBD2
clone_size: NA
v_call: TRBV6-5
j_call: TRBJ2-3
cdr3_aa: CASSPGTSSTDTQYF
cdr3_nt: TGTGCCAGCAGTCCCGGGACTAGCTCCACAGATACGCAGTATTTT

d_call: NA
clone_size: NA
v_call: TRBV25-1
j_call: TRBJ1-5
cdr3_aa: CASSDLNQPQHF
cdr3_nt: TGTGCCAGCAGCGACTTAAATCAGCCCCAGCATTTT

d_call: NA
clone_size: NA
v_call: TRBV9
j_call: TRBJ2-1
cdr3_aa: CASSVEGREWDEQFF
cdr3_nt: TGTGCCAGCAGCGTAGAGGGGCGGGAATGGGATGAGCAGTTCTTC

d_call: NA
clone_size: NA
v_call: TRBV6-6
j_call: TRBJ2-1
cdr3_aa: CASLQGNDEQFF
cdr3_nt: TGTGCCAGCCTACAGGGTAACGATGAGCAGTTCTTC

d_call: NA
clone_size: NA
v_call: TRBV27
j_call: TRBJ2-7
cdr3_aa: CASSLGLGRAITYEQYF
cdr3_nt: TGTGCCAGCAGTTTGGGGTTGGGGCGGGCAATTACCTACGAGCAGTACTTC

d_call: TRBD2
clone_size: NA
v_call: TRBV27
j_call: TRBJ2-3
cdr3_aa: CASATVAGGRPDTQYF
cdr3_nt: TGTGCCAGCGCCACCGTAGCGGGAGGCCGACCAGATACGCAGTATTTT

d_call: TRBD1
clone_size: NA
v_call: TRBV6-1
j_call: TRBJ1-2
cdr3_aa: CASSERLTGGLYYGYTF
cdr3_nt: TGTGCCAGCAGTGAAAGACTAACAGGGGGCTTGTACTATGGCTACACCTTC

d_call: TRBD1
clone_size: NA
v_call: TRBV19
j_call: TRBJ2-1
cdr3_aa: CASRTGVVDEQFF
cdr3_nt: TGTGCCAGTAGGACAGGGGTAGTCGATGAGCAGTTCTTC

d_call: TRBD2
clone_size: NA
v_call: TRBV19
j_call: TRBJ2-1
cdr3_aa: CASSPFSGGYNEQFF
cdr3_nt: TGTGCCAGTAGCCCCTTTAGCGGGGGTTACAATGAGCAGTTCTTC

d_call: TRBD2
clone_size: NA
v_call: TRBV5-1
j_call: TRBJ2-1
cdr3_aa: CASSIISGASSSYNEQFF
cdr3_nt: TGCGCCAGCAGCATCATTAGCGGGGCCTCGAGCTCCTACAATGAGCAGTTCTTC

d_call: NA
clone_size: NA
v_call: TRBV29-1
j_call: TRBJ1-2
cdr3_aa: CSVGAFDTAYGYTF
cdr3_nt: TGCAGCGTTGGCGCTTTCGACACCGCCTATGGCTACACCTTC

d_call: NA
clone_size: NA
v_call: TRBV9
j_call: TRBJ1-1
cdr3_aa: CASQGIEGSEAFF
cdr3_nt: TGTGCCAGCCAGGGGATCGAAGGTTCTGAAGCTTTCTTT

d_call: TRBD1
clone_size: NA
v_call: TRBV6-5
j_call: TRBJ2-2
cdr3_aa: CASSFRTGGTGELFF
cdr3_nt: TGTGCCAGCAGTTTTCGGACAGGGGGCACCGGGGAGCTGTTTTTT

d_call: NA
clone_size: NA
v_call: TRBV15
j_call: TRBJ1-4
cdr3_aa: CATSSSPIAPPANEKLFF
cdr3_nt: TGTGCCACCAGCAGCTCCCCGATTGCACCGCCAGCTAATGAAAAACTGTTTTTT

d_call: TRBD1
clone_size: NA
v_call: TRBV11-2
j_call: TRBJ1-4
cdr3_aa: CASSPRDRGTEKLFF
cdr3_nt: TGTGCCAGCAGCCCAAGGGACAGGGGGACAGAAAAACTGTTTTTT

d_call: NA
clone_size: NA
v_call: TRBV5-1
j_call: TRBJ1-1
cdr3_aa: CASSLGQGKNTEAFF
cdr3_nt: TGCGCCAGCAGCTTGGGGCAGGGGAAGAACACTGAAGCTTTCTTT

d_call: TRBD1
clone_size: NA
v_call: TRBV7-9
j_call: TRBJ2-5
cdr3_aa: CASRSRQGESQSGQETQYF
cdr3_nt: TGTGCCAGCAGATCGAGACAGGGGGAGTCTCAGAGCGGACAAGAGACCCAGTACTTC

d_call: NA
clone_size: once
v_call: TRBV4-1
j_call: TRBJ2-7
cdr3_aa: CASSQDSQGYYEQYF
cdr3_nt: TGCGCCAGCAGCCAAGATAGCCAGGGTTACTACGAGCAGTACTTC

d_call: TRBD1
clone_size: NA
v_call: TRBV2
j_call: TRBJ1-1
cdr3_aa: CASSHTGDTEAFF
cdr3_nt: TGTGCCAGCAGCCATACAGGGGACACTGAAGCTTTCTTT

d_call: NA
clone_size: NA
v_call: TRBV4-1
j_call: TRBJ2-5
cdr3_aa: CASSQEGTGQGEGYQETQYF
cdr3_nt: TGCGCCAGCAGCCAAGAAGGAACGGGGCAGGGAGAGGGGTACCAAGAGACCCAGTACTTC

d_call: TRBD2
clone_size: few
v_call: TRBV2
j_call: TRBJ2-5
cdr3_aa: CASSKLGTSGLETQYF
cdr3_nt: TGTGCCAGCAGCAAACTGGGGACTAGCGGTTTAGAGACCCAGTACTTC